This is a list of T cell receptor beta chains from one sample in a study of blood T cell repertoires in COVID-19. Method: immunoSEQ multiplex PCR; TCRdb's copy keeps in-frame clones and lacks some. The sample includes more than 250,000 clones, about 90% seen only once; the top ten take under 7.5%. The sequenced material came from peripheral blood. The receptors come from a man aged 18-30 years who had recovered from COVID-19. The conserved cysteine and the conserved F or W are not part of the CDR3 here. The D gene is left open where the match is weak. Clone size is shown for a subset of rows, as once, few, many or a class of expanded clone.

D gene	clone size	V gene	J gene	CDR3 protein
.	once	TRBV5-1	TRBJ1-6	ASSSPGTTHNSPLH
.	few	TRBV10-3	TRBJ1-1	AIKAGVATEAF
.	.	TRBV6-2/TRBV6-3	TRBJ2-3	ASSDGGSTDTQY
TRBD1	once	TRBV2	TRBJ1-5	ASRGDRVRNQPQH
TRBD1	.	TRBV7-9	TRBJ1-1	ASSPAGTGIEAF
TRBD1	.	TRBV6-5	TRBJ1-1	ASGQVDRAHRGAF
.	.	TRBV13	TRBJ1-2	ASSPRGPNYGYT
TRBD1	.	TRBV2	TRBJ1-6	ASAGDRATYFSYNSPLH
.	once	TRBV6-1	TRBJ1-5	ASSEVNRVNQPQH
TRBD1	.	TRBV18	TRBJ2-7	ASARQGISYEQY
.	.	TRBV6-5	TRBJ2-7	ASSSVGAYEQY
.	.	TRBV7-6	TRBJ1-1	ASSLLEGWEVGNTEAF
TRBD1	.	TRBV2	TRBJ1-2	ASRGQGANYGYT
TRBD1	.	TRBV12-3/TRBV12-4	TRBJ2-7	ASSMDRDYEQY
TRBD1	.	TRBV3-1/TRBV3-2	TRBJ1-5	ASSRTTGTGSQPQH
.	.	TRBV27	TRBJ1-2	ASKLPGGYGYT
TRBD1	.	TRBV2	TRBJ2-5	ASSPQGFLETQY
.	.	TRBV5-1	TRBJ2-3	ASSSTTTDTQY
.	.	TRBV19	TRBJ1-1	ASTTPAAEAF
.	.	TRBV6-5	TRBJ1-5	ASSLSFNQPQH
TRBD1	.	TRBV12-3/TRBV12-4	TRBJ1-1	ASRGQGNTEAF
.	.	TRBV9	TRBJ1-1	ASSVVFGRNTEAF
TRBD2	few	TRBV7-9	TRBJ2-1	ASSLAPVAGDEQF
.	once	TRBV27	TRBJ1-1	ASSLSQGSEAF
.	.	TRBV6-5	TRBJ2-7	ASSYSIAAEQY
.	.	TRBV12-3/TRBV12-4	TRBJ2-7	ASRSGGFNEQY
.	.	TRBV7-8	TRBJ1-6	ASSLAGGGYNSPLH
TRBD2	.	TRBV5-4	TRBJ2-1	ASSFSGGSSYNEQF
.	.	TRBV9	TRBJ2-7	ASSKDSFTYEQY
.	.	TRBV6-5	TRBJ1-5	ASSGGWDQPQH
.	.	TRBV11-2	TRBJ2-1	ASSVGLEEQF
TRBD2	.	TRBV4-2	TRBJ2-1	ASSQGTSGPYNEQF
.	.	TRBV3-1/TRBV3-2	TRBJ2-1	ASSQDPGSEQF
TRBD1	few	TRBV5-1	TRBJ1-2	ASSSGQGYGYT
.	.	TRBV5-1	TRBJ2-6	ASSLAQGLGFVGANVLT
.	.	TRBV27	TRBJ2-1	ASSLGGGGLLSYNEQF
.	.	TRBV10-3	TRBJ1-3	AISELGIQGSAGNTIY
.	.	TRBV7-8	TRBJ2-1	ASSLREGTYNEQF
.	.	TRBV11-2	TRBJ1-6	ASSSGSSYNSPLH
TRBD2	.	TRBV19	TRBJ2-5	ASSIDLLAGVETQY
.	.	TRBV12-3/TRBV12-4	TRBJ2-7	ASSIHGYYEQY